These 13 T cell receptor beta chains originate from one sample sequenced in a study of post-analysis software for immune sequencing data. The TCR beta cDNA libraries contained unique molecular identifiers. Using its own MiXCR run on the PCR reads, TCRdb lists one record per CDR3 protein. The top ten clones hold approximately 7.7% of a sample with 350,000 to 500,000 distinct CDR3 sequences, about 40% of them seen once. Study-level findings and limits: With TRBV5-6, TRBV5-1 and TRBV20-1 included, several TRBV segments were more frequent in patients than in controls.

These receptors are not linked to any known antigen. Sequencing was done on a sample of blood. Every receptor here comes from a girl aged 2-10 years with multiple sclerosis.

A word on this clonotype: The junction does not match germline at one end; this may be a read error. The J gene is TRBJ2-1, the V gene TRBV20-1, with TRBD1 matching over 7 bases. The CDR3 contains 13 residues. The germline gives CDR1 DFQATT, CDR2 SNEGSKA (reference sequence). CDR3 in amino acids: CSASTGEYNGQFF. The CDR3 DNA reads TGCAGTGCTAGCACAGGGGAGTACAATGGGCAGTTCTTC.

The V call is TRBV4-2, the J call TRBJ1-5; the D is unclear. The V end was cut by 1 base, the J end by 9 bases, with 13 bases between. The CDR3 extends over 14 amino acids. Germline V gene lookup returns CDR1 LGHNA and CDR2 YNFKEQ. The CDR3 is CASSQVKVSGPQHF. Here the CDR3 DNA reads TGTGCCAGCAGCCAAGTGAAGGTTTCGGGGCCCCAGCATTTT.

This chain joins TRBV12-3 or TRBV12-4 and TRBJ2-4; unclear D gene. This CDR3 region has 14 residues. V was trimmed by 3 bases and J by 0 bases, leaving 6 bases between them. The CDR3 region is CASSFLLAKNIQYF. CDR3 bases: TGTGCCAGCAGTTTTTTACTAGCCAAAAACATTCAGTACTTC.

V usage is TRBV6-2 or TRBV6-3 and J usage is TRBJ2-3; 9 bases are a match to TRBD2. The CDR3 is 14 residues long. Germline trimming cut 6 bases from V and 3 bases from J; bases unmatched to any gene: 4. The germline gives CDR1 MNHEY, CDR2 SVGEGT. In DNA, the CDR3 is TGTGCCAGCAGCCCGACTAGCGGTACAGATACGCAGTATTTT. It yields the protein CASSPTSGTDTQYF.

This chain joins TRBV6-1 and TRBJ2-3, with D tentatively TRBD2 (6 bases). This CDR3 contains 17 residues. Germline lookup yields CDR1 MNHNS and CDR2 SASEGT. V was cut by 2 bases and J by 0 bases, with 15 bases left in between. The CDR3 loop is CASSETPPGTSTDTQYF. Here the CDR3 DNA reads TGTGCCAGCAGTGAAACCCCCCCAGGGACTAGCACAGATACGCAGTATTTT.

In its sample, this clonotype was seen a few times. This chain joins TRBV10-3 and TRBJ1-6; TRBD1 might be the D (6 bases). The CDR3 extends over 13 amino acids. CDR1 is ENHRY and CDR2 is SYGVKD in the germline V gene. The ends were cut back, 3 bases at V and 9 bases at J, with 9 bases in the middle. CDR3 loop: CAISEQGGSPLHF. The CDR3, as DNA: TGTGCCATCAGTGAACAGGGAGGTTCACCCCTCCACTTT.

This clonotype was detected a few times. The chain's CDR3 is CASSLAQGIGRETQYF. CDR3 coding DNA: TGTGCCAGCAGCTTGGCTCAGGGAATCGGACGAGAGACCCAGTACTTC. The chain combines TRBV5-6 with TRBJ2-5; D may be TRBD1 (5 bases). Trimming removed 0 bases at V and 4 bases at J, with 16 bases between. The germline CDR1 and CDR2 sequences are SGHDT and YYEEEE. This CDR3 has 16 amino acids. The whole variable domain, filled in from reference TRBV5-6 and TRBJ2-5, reads DAGVTQSPTHLIKTRGQQVTLRCSPKSGHDTVSWYQQALGQGPQFIFQYYEEEERQRGNFPDRFSGHQFPNYSSELNVNALLLGDSALYLCASSLAQGIGRETQYFGPGTRLLVL.

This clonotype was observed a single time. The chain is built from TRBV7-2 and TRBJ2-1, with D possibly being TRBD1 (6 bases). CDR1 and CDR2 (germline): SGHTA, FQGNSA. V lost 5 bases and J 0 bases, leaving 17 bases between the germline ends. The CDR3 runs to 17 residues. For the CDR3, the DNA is TGTGCCAGCAGCCCCACCGCGACAGGCCTCTCCTACAATGAGCAGTTCTTC. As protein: CASSPTATGLSYNEQFF.

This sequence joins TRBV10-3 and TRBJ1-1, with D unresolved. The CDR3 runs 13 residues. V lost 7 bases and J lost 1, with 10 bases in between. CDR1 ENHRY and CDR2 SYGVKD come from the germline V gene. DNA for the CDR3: TGTGCCATCACCCCTCAAGCGAACACTGAAGCTTTCTTT. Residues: CAITPQANTEAFF.

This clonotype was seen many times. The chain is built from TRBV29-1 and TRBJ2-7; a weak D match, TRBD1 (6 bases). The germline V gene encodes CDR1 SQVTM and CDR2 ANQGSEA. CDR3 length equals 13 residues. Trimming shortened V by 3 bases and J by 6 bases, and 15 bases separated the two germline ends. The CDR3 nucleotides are TGCAGCGTTGAGGACATGGGGGCTCTCGAGCAGTACTTC. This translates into CSVEDMGALEQYF.

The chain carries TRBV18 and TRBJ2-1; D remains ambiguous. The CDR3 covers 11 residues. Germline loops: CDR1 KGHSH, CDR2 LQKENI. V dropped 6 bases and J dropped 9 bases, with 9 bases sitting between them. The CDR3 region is CASSPRSEQFF. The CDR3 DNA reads TGTGCCAGCTCTCCTCGTAGTGAGCAGTTCTTC.

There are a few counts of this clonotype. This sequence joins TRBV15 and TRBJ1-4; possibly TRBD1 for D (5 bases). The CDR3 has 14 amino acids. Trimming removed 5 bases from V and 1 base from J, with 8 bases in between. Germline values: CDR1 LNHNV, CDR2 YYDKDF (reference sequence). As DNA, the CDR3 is TGTGCCACCAGCGTAGACAGAACTAATGAAAAACTGTTTTTT. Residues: CATSVDRTNEKLFF.

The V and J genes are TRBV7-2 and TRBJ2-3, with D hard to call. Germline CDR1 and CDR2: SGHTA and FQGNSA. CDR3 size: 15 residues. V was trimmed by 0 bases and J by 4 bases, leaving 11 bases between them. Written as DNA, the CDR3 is TGTGCCAGCAGCTTAGCCGTGTTCTTGCCAGATACGCAGTATTTT. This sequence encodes CASSLAVFLPDTQYF.